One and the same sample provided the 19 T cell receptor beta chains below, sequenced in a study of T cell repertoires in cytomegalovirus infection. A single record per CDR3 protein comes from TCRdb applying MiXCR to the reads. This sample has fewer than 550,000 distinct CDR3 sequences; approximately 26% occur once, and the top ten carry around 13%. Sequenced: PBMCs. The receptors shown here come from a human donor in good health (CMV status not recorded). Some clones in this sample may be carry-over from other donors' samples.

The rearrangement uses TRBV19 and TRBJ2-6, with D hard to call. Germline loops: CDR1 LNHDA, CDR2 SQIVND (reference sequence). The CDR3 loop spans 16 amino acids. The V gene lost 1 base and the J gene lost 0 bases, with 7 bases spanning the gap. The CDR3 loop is CASSIARNSGANVLTF. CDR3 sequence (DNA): TGTGCCAGTAGTATAGCCCGGAACTCTGGGGCCAACGTCCTGACTTTC.

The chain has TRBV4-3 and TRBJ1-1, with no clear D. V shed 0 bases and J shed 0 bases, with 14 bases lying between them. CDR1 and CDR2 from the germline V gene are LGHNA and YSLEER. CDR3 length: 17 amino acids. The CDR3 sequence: CASSQDYPPEVNTEAFF. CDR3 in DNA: TGCGCCAGCAGCCAAGATTACCCGCCAGAGGTGAACACTGAAGCTTTCTTT.

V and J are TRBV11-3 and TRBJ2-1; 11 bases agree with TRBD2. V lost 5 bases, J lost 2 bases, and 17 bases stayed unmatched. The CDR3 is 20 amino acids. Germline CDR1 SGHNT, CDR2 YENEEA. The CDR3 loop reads CASSDRQAVSGRGAYNEQFF. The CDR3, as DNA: TGTGCCAGCAGCGACCGACAGGCGGTTAGCGGGAGGGGGGCCTACAATGAGCAGTTCTTC.

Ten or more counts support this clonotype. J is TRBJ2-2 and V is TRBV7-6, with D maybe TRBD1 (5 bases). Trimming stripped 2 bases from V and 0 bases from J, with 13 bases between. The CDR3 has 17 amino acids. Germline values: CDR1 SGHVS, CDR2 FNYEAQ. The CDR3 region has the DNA TGTGCCAGCAGCTTAAAGCCCCTACAGGCGAACACCGGGGAGCTGTTTTTT. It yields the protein CASSLKPLQANTGELFF. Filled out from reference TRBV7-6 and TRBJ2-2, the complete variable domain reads GAGVSQSPRYKVTKRGQDVALRCDPISGHVSLYWYRQALGQGPEFLTYFNYEAQQDKSGLPNDRFSAERPEGSISTLTIQRTEQRDSAMYRCASSLKPLQANTGELFFGEGSRLTVL.

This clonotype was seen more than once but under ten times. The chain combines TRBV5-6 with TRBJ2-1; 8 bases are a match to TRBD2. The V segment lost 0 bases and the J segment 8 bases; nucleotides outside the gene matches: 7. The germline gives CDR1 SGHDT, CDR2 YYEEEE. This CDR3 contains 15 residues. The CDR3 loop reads CASSLAGGPEDEQFF. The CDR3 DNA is TGTGCCAGCAGCTTGGCGGGAGGGCCAGAGGATGAGCAGTTCTTC. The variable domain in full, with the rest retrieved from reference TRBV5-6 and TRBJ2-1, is DAGVTQSPTHLIKTRGQQVTLRCSPKSGHDTVSWYQQALGQGPQFIFQYYEEEERQRGNFPDRFSGHQFPNYSSELNVNALLLGDSALYLCASSLAGGPEDEQFFGPGTRLTVL.

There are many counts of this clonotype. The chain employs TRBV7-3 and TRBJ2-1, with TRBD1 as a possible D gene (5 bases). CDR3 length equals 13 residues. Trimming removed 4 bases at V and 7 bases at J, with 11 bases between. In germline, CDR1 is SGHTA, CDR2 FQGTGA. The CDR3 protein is CASSSDIWNEQFF. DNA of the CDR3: TGTGCCAGCAGCTCGGACATTTGGAATGAGCAGTTCTTC.

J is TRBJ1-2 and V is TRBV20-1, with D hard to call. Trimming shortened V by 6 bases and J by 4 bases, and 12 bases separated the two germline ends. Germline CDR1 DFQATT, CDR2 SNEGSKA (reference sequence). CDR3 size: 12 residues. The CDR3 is CSAPDLVYGYTF. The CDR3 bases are TGCAGTGCCCCGGACCTAGTCTATGGCTACACCTTC.

CDR3 nucleotides: TGCGCCAGCAGCCAAAAGGACAGGGGGGAGACCCAGTACTTC. As protein: CASSQKDRGETQYF. This chain links TRBV4-1 with TRBJ2-5; 10 bases fit TRBD1. The CDR3 consists of 14 residues. Germline V gene data show CDR1 as MGHRA and CDR2 as YSYEKL. V lost 2 bases, J lost 5 bases, and 2 bases stayed unmatched.

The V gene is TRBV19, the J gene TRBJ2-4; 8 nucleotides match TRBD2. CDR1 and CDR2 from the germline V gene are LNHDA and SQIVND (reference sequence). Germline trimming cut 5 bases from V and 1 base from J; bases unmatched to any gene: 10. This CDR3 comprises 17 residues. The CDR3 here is CASSDTSGRRAKNIQYF. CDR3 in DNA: TGTGCCAGTAGTGACACTAGCGGAAGAAGGGCCAAAAACATTCAGTACTTC. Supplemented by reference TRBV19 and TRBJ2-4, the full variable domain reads DGGITQSPKYLFRKEGQNVTLSCEQNLNHDAMYWYRQDPGQGLRLIYYSQIVNDFQKGDIAEGYSVSREKKESFPLTVTSAQKNPTAFYLCASSDTSGRRAKNIQYFGAGTRLSVL.

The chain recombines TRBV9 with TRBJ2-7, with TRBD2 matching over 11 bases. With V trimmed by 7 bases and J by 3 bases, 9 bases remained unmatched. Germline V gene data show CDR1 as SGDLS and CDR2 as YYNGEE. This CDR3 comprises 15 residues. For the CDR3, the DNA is TGTGCCAGCGGAAGTCCTCTAGCGGGAGGCTACGAGCAGTACTTC. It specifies CASGSPLAGGYEQYF.

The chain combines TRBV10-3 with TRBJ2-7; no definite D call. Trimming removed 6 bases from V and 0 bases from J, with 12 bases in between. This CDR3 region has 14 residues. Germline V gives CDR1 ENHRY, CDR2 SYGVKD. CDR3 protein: CAIRAWASSYEQYF. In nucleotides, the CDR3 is TGTGCCATCAGGGCCTGGGCCAGCTCCTACGAGCAGTACTTC.

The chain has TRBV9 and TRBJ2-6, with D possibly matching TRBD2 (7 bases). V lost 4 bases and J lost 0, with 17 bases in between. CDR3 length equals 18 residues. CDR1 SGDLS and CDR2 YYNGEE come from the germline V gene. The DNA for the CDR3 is TGTGCCAGCAGCCTCCCACGGGGGGCGATCTCTGGGGCCAACGTCCTGACTTTC. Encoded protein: CASSLPRGAISGANVLTF. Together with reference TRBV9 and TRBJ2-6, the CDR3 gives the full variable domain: DSGVTQTPKHLITATGQRVTLRCSPRSGDLSVYWYQQSLDQGLQFLIQYYNGEERAKGNILERFSAQQFPDLHSELNLSSLELGDSALYFCASSLPRGAISGANVLTFGAGSRLTVL.

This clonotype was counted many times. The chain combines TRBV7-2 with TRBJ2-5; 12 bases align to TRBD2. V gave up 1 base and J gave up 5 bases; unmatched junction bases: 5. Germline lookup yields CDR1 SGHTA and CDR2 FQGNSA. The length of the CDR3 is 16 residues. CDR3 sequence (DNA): TGTGCCAGCAGCTTAGGCAGACTAGCGGGAGACGAGACCCAGTACTTC. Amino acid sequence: CASSLGRLAGDETQYF.

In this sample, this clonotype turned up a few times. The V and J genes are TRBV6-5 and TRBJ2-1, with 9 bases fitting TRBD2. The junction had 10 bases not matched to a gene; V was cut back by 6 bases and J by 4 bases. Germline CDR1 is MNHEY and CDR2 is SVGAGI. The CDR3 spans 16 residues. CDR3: CASSSSLAGVYNEQFF. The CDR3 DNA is TGTGCCAGCAGCTCTTCATTAGCGGGGGTTTACAATGAGCAGTTCTTC.

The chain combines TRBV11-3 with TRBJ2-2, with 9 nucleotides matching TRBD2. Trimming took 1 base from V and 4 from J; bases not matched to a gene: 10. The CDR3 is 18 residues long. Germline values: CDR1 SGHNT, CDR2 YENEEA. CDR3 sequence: CASSLGRASGVITGELFF. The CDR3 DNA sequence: TGTGCCAGCAGCTTAGGTCGGGCTAGCGGGGTAATCACCGGGGAGCTGTTTTTT.

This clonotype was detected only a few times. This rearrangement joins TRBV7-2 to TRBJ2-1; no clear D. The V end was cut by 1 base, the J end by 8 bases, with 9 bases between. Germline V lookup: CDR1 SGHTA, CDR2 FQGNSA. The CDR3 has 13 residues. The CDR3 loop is CASSLGAWDEQFF. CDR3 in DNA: TGTGCCAGCAGCTTAGGGGCCTGGGATGAGCAGTTCTTC.

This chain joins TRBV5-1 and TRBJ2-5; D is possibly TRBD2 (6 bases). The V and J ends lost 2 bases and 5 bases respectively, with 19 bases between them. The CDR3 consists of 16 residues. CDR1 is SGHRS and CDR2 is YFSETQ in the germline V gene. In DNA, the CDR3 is TGCGCCAGCAGCTTTCACAGGCCGGCGGGGTTGGAGACCCAGTACTTC. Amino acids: CASSFHRPAGLETQYF.

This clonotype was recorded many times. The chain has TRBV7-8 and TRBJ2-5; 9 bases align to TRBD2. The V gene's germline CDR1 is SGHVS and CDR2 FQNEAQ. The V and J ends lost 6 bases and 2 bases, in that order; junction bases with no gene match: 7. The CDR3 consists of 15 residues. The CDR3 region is CASRPGTSIQETQYF. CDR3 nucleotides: TGTGCCAGCAGACCCGGGACTAGCATACAAGAGACCCAGTACTTC. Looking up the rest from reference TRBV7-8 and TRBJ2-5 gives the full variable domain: GAGVSQSPRYKVAKRGQDVALRCDPISGHVSLFWYQQALGQGPEFLTYFQNEAQLDKSGLPSDRFFAERPEGSVSTLKIQRTQQEDSAVYLCASRPGTSIQETQYFGPGTRLLVL.

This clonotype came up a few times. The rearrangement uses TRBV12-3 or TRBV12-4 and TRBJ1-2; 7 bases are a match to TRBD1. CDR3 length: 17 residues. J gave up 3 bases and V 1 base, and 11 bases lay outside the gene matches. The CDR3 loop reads CASSLGGGTALDYGYTF. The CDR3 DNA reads TGTGCCAGCAGTTTAGGTGGGGGGACAGCGCTAGACTATGGCTACACCTTC.